This TCR beta chain derives from a study of immune characterization of retroperitoneal liposarcoma. The germline V and J ends were trimmed by 10 bases and 3 bases, with 11 bases remaining between them. The CDR3 length is 12 residues. The germline V gene encodes CDR1 MNHNS and CDR2 SASEGT. MiXCR, run by TCRdb on the PCR reads, gives a single entry per CDR3 protein. Of some 20,000 distinct CDR3 sequences listed, approximately 40% were seen once; the top ten hold 6.5% to 8%. The sequence was collected from a male donor with retroperitoneal liposarcoma. This chain links TRBV6-1 with TRBJ2-3; a weak D match, TRBD2 (6 bases). The sample consisted of blood. CDR3: CATRRGTDTQYF. The CDR3, as DNA: TGTGCCACCCGGCGGGGAACAGATACGCAGTATTTT.